Listed below are T cell receptor beta chains from one sample, sequenced in a study of T cells in Graves' hyperthyroidism and ophthalmopathy. In TCRdb, the multiplex PCR reads were re-called with MiXCR into one record per CDR3 protein. The top ten clones hold approximately 8.4% of a sample with 500,000 to 750,000 distinct CDR3 sequences, 46% of them seen once. The specimen sequenced was peripheral blood or thyroid tissue (not recorded which). All receptors come from a woman aged 18-29 years with Graves' hyperthyroidism. Each CDR3 is given with its conserved first and last residue. The D gene is left open where the match is weak. Size tells how often a clone was seen (once, few, many) or the class of an expanded clone, and some rows leave it out.

d_call,j_call,v_call,clone_size,cdr3_aa,cdr3_nt
NA,TRBJ2-1,TRBV12-3/TRBV12-4,NA,CASSNRAYNEQFF,TGTGCCAGCAGTAACAGGGCCTACAATGAGCAGTTCTTC
TRBD2,TRBJ2-5,TRBV20-1,many,CSASGAGGRGETQYF,TGCAGTGCTAGCGGAGCGGGAGGCCGCGGAGAGACCCAGTACTTC
NA,TRBJ1-1,TRBV7-9,once,CASRGPMNTEAFF,TGTGCCAGCAGGGGGCCCATGAACACTGAAGCTTTCTTT
NA,TRBJ2-7,TRBV7-9,NA,CASSLRDTPSYNEQYF,TGTGCCAGCAGCCTTAGGGACACCCCCTCCTACAATGAGCAGTACTTC
NA,TRBJ2-7,TRBV7-9,many,CASSLDTPEAEQYF,TGTGCCAGCAGCTTAGACACCCCAGAGGCCGAGCAGTACTTC
TRBD2,TRBJ2-1,TRBV7-3,NA,CASSSLAGEDNEQFF,TGTGCCAGCAGCTCGTTAGCGGGAGAAGACAATGAGCAGTTCTTC
TRBD1,TRBJ1-2,TRBV20-1,NA,CSAEDRVGYGYTF,TGCAGTGCTGAGGACAGGGTCGGGTATGGCTACACCTTC
NA,TRBJ2-6,TRBV5-1,many,CASSQGSSGANVLTF,TGCGCCAGCAGCCAGGGGTCCTCTGGGGCCAACGTCCTGACTTTC
NA,TRBJ1-4,TRBV29-1,NA,CSVEAHTNEKLFF,TGCAGCGTTGAGGCACATACTAATGAAAAACTGTTTTTT
TRBD1,TRBJ2-5,TRBV2,NA,CASSRDRGRGTQYF,TGTGCCAGCAGCCGGGACAGGGGGCGAGGGACCCAGTACTTC
NA,TRBJ2-2,TRBV9,many,CASSVDIRETGELFF,TGTGCCAGCAGCGTAGATATCCGAGAGACCGGGGAGCTGTTTTTT
NA,TRBJ1-4,TRBV7-9,NA,CASSWTRNSNEKLFF,TGTGCCAGCAGCTGGACTAGAAATTCTAATGAAAAACTGTTTTTT
NA,TRBJ1-1,TRBV10-3,many,CAGAFQENTEAFF,TGTGCCGGTGCCTTCCAGGAGAACACTGAAGCTTTCTTT
TRBD2,TRBJ2-5,TRBV7-8,NA,CASSSRRLAGDVKTQYF,TGTGCCAGCAGCTCCCGGAGACTAGCGGGAGATGTAAAGACCCAGTACTTC
NA,TRBJ1-5,TRBV4-1,NA,CASSQDLICNQPQHF,TGCGCCAGCAGCCAAGATTTGATCTGCAATCAGCCCCAGCATTTT
NA,TRBJ2-1,TRBV5-1,few,CASSFEGTNEQFF,TGCGCCAGCAGCTTTGAGGGTACGAATGAGCAGTTCTTC
NA,TRBJ1-4,TRBV6-5,many,CASSYSPGDEKLFF,TGTGCCAGCAGTTACTCCCCCGGGGATGAAAAACTGTTTTTT
NA,TRBJ2-1,TRBV7-2,few,CASSLGSGASYNEQFF,TGTGCCAGCAGCTTAGGGTCGGGAGCGTCCTACAATGAGCAGTTCTTC
NA,TRBJ2-5,TRBV9,many,CASSVLPDSQETQYF,TGTGCCAGCAGCGTACTCCCGGACAGCCAAGAGACCCAGTACTTC
NA,TRBJ1-5,TRBV9,NA,CASSVDVKGYEHF,TGTGCCAGCAGCGTAGACGTTAAGGGCTACGAGCATTTT